The rows below give T cell receptor beta chains drawn from one sample of a study of somatic mutations in cytotoxic T cells in rheumatoid arthritis. Here immunoSEQ multiplex PCR was the method, and the copy in TCRdb shows in-frame clones only, minus some. The sample lists some 18,000 clones; about 80% were seen once. Sequencing was done on a sample of CD8+ T cells sorted from blood. The receptors were sampled from an adult with rheumatoid arthritis. Both conserved end residues are part of each CDR3. D genes are given only for firm matches. The size entry is marked missing in some rows and otherwise reads once, few, many or a size class.

size,V,J,D,DNA,CDR3
-,TRBV2,TRBJ2-7,-,TGTGCCAGCAGTCTTGACTTCAGTAGCTCCTACGAGCAGTACTTC,CASSLDFSSSYEQYF
-,TRBV9,TRBJ1-4,TRBD1,TGTGCCAGCAGCGTAGGACAGGGAGAAAAACTGTTTTTT,CASSVGQGEKLFF
-,TRBV5-6,TRBJ2-7,-,TGTGCCAGCAGCTTCGGCAGTTCCTACGAGCAGTACTTC,CASSFGSSYEQYF
few,TRBV30,TRBJ1-1,-,TGTGCCTGGAGTGCCGGACGACCTGAAGCTTTCTTT,CAWSAGRPEAFF
once,TRBV15,TRBJ2-7,TRBD1,TGTGCCACTGGGGTGTACAGGGGAGCATACGAGCAGTACTTC,CATGVYRGAYEQYF
-,TRBV30,TRBJ2-7,-,TGTGCCTGGAGTGTGGACAGTTTCTACGAGCAGTACTTC,CAWSVDSFYEQYF
-,TRBV9,TRBJ1-3,-,TGTGCCAGCAGCGTAGTGGGGGTCCAAACTGGAAACACCATATATTTT,CASSVVGVQTGNTIYF
-,TRBV7-6,TRBJ1-5,-,TGTGCCAGCAGCCGCTCCAGCAATCAGCCCCAGCATTTT,CASSRSSNQPQHF
-,TRBV4-2,TRBJ2-3,-,TGTGCCAGCACCCCAGGGGAAGTGACAGATACGCAGTATTTT,CASTPGEVTDTQYF
-,TRBV4-1,TRBJ2-1,-,TGCGCCAGCAGCCAAATCGTCGGGGAGGACAATGAGCAGTTCTTC,CASSQIVGEDNEQFF
-,TRBV4-1,TRBJ1-2,-,TGCGCCAGCAGCCAAGTCGCGGGGGAATCCGATGGCTACACCTTC,CASSQVAGESDGYTF
-,TRBV11-3,TRBJ1-6,-,TGTGCCAGCAGCTTAATGGTGGAGGGGGTGATAAATTCACCCCTCCACTTT,CASSLMVEGVINSPLHF
once,TRBV7-9,TRBJ2-1,TRBD2,TGTGCCAGCAGCTTAGAGGGCATAGCGGGGGTCGCCTACAATGAGCAGTTCTTC,CASSLEGIAGVAYNEQFF
-,TRBV5-6,TRBJ1-2,-,TGTGCCAGCAGCTTGGGCCAGCTTCATGGCTACACCTTC,CASSLGQLHGYTF
-,TRBV6-5,TRBJ2-7,-,TGTGCCAGCAGTGACTTCTCGGTGTCACCCTACGAGCAGTACTTC,CASSDFSVSPYEQYF
once,TRBV7-9,TRBJ2-5,-,TGTGCCAGCACTTCAGGGACGGAGACCCAGTACTTC,CASTSGTETQYF
-,TRBV5-5,TRBJ1-2,-,TGTGCCAGCAGCTCGGGAGGGACCAATTATGGCTACACCTTC,CASSSGGTNYGYTF
-,TRBV7-9,TRBJ2-3,-,TGTGCCAGCAGCTTTACCTCCCAAGCGACCACAGATACGCAGTATTTT,CASSFTSQATTDTQYF
-,TRBV9,TRBJ1-5,TRBD1,TGTGCCAGCAGCGCCGGGGGGGACAGCCGCAATCAGCCCCAGCATTTT,CASSAGGDSRNQPQHF
-,TRBV5-4,TRBJ2-2,-,TGTGCCAGCAGCTTGGATGAGGAGCTGTTTTTT,CASSLDEELFF
-,TRBV30,TRBJ2-3,-,TGTGCCTGGAGTGTACTAGGTGGGGGGTCAGATACGCAGTATTTT,CAWSVLGGGSDTQYF
-,TRBV7-3,TRBJ2-1,-,TGTGCCAGCAGCCTCTTGGGGGGGACAGGCGGTTACAATGAGCAGTTCTTC,CASSLLGGTGGYNEQFF
-,TRBV6-5,TRBJ1-3,-,TGTGCCAGCAGTTACCCAGGGGCTGACACCATATATTTT,CASSYPGADTIYF
-,TRBV7-9,TRBJ2-7,TRBD1,TGTGCCAGCAGATCTACCGGGACAGGGGTTTCCAACGAGCAGTACTTC,CASRSTGTGVSNEQYF
-,TRBV7-9,TRBJ1-6,-,TGTGCCAGCAGCCTGGCGCTCCCGTTGGGGCCCCTCCACTTT,CASSLALPLGPLHF
-,TRBV6-1,TRBJ2-3,-,TGTGCCAGCAGTGAAGCAGCCGGGGGGCTTAACACAGATACGCAGTATTTT,CASSEAAGGLNTDTQYF
once,TRBV12-5,TRBJ2-4,TRBD1,TGTGCTAGTGCCCTTCCGGGACAGGGAGACATTCAGTACTTC,CASALPGQGDIQYF
-,TRBV27,TRBJ2-7,-,TGTGCCAGCAGTTTATCGCGTACTGATTACGAGCAGTACTTC,CASSLSRTDYEQYF
once,TRBV19,TRBJ2-1,TRBD1,TGTGCCAGTAGTGTCAGGGGGCGGGGCGATGAGCAGTTCTTC,CASSVRGRGDEQFF
-,TRBV4-2,TRBJ1-5,-,TGTGCCAGCAGCCAAGATTTCGGTGTTTGGGGTGGTAGCAATCAGCCCCAGCATTTT,CASSQDFGVWGGSNQPQHF
-,TRBV6-5,TRBJ2-1,TRBD2,TGTGCCAGCTCGTGGACTAGCGCGCACAATGAGCAGTTCTTC,CASSWTSAHNEQFF
few,TRBV2,TRBJ2-7,TRBD2,TGTGCCACCCTAAAAGGACTAGCGAGTCGCTACGAGCAGTACTTC,CATLKGLASRYEQYF
-,TRBV18,TRBJ1-4,-,TGTGCCAGCTCACCCCCTCGGGGCGAAGGGGAAAAACTGTTTTTT,CASSPPRGEGEKLFF
-,TRBV9,TRBJ2-1,TRBD2,TGTGCCAGCAGCGCCCCATTGGGCGGGGGGGCGCGTTTGGATGAGCAGTTCTTC,CASSAPLGGGARLDEQFF
-,TRBV19,TRBJ2-5,TRBD1,TGTGCCAGTAGTCCACGGACAGGCCCCCAAGAGACCCAGTACTTC,CASSPRTGPQETQYF
-,TRBV7-6,TRBJ1-5,-,TGTGCCAGCAGCCCCAGTACGCGGGGCCAGCCCCAGCATTTT,CASSPSTRGQPQHF
-,TRBV20-1,TRBJ1-1,-,TGCAGTGCCCCCCCGGGGACTGAAGCTTTCTTT,CSAPPGTEAFF